This TCR beta chain was profiled in a study of T cells after somatic rescue of genetic block. Using immunoSEQ multiplex PCR, the repertoire was profiled, and TCRdb retains in-frame clones only, with some absent. The sample lists under 150,000 clones, just over 90% occurring once. The sequence derives from a woman younger than 35. The sequenced sample was peripheral blood mononuclear cells (PBMCs).

CDR3 nucleotides: TGTGCCAGCAGCCAAGCCCCCTTCTCCTACGAGCAGTACTTC. Translated: CASSQAPFSYEQYF. The chain is built from TRBV9 and TRBJ2-7; no clear D. Trimming stripped 4 bases from V and 0 bases from J, with 11 bases between. The CDR3 covers 14 residues. Germline CDR1 reads SGDLS; CDR2 reads YYNGEE.